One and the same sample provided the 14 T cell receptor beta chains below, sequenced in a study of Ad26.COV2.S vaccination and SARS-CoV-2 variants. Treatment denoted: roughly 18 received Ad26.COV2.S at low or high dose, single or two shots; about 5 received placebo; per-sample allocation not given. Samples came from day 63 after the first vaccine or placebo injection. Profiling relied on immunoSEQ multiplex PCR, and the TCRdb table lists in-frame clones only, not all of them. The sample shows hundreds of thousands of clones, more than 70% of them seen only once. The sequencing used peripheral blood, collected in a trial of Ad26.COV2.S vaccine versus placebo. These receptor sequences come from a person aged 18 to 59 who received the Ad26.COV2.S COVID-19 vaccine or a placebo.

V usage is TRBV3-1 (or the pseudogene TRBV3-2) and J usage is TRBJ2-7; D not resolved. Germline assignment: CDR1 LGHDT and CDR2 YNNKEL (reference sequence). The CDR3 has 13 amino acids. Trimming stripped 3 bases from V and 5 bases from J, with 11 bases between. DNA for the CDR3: TGTGCCAGCAGCCACCCTCCTCTTGACGAGCAGTACTTC. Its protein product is CASSHPPLDEQYF.

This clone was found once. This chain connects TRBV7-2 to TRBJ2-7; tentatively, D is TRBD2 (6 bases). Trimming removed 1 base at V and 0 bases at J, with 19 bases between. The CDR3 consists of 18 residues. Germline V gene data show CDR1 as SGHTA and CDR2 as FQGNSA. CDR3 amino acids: CASSLVGRGGGSSYEQYF. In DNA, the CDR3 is TGTGCCAGCAGCTTAGTCGGGCGGGGAGGCGGAAGCTCCTACGAGCAGTACTTC.

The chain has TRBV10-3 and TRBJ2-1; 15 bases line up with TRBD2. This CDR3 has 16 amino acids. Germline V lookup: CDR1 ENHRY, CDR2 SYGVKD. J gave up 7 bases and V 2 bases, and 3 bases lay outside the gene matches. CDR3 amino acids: CAISEPGTSGRNEQFF. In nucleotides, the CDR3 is TGTGCCATCAGTGAGCCTGGGACTAGCGGGAGGAATGAGCAGTTCTTC.

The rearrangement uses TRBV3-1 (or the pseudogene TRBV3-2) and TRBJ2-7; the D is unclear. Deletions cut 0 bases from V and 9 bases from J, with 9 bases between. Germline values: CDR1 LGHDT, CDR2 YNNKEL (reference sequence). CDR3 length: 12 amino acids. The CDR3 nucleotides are TGTGCCAGCAGCCAAGATGTTGCGCTGCAGTACTTC. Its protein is CASSQDVALQYF.

The CDR3: CASSQETSNQPQHF. DNA for the CDR3: TGTGCCAGCAGCCAAGAGACCAGCAATCAGCCCCAGCATTTT. This chain connects TRBV4-2 to TRBJ1-5, with D hard to call. V lost 0 bases, J lost 1 base, and 4 bases lay in between. Germline values: CDR1 LGHNA, CDR2 YNFKEQ. This CDR3 is built from 14 residues.

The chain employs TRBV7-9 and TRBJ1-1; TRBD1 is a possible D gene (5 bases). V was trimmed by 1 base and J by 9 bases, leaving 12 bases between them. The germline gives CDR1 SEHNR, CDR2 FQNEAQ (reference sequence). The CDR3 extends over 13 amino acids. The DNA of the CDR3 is TGTGCCAGCAGCTTAGAGACCGGGACTCAAGCTTTCTTT. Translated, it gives CASSLETGTQAFF.

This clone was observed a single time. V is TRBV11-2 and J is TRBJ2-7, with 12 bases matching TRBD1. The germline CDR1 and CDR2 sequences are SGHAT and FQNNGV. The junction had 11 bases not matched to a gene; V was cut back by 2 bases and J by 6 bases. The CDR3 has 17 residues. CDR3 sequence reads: CASSLRPLGQGASEQYF. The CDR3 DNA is TGTGCCAGCAGCTTAAGACCTTTGGGACAGGGGGCAAGCGAGCAGTACTTC.

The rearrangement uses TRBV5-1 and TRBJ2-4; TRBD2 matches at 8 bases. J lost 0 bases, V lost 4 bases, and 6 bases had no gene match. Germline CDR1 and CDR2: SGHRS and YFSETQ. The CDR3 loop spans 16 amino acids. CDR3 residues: CASSDLAGRAKNIQYF. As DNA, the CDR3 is TGCGCCAGCAGCGACCTAGCGGGTCGAGCCAAAAACATTCAGTACTTC.

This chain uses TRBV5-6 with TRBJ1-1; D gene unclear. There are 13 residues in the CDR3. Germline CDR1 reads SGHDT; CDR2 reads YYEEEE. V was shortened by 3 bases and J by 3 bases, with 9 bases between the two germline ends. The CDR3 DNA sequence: TGTGCCAGCAGCTCCGGGTTGCACACTGAAGCTTTCTTT. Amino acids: CASSSGLHTEAFF.

The chain's CDR3 is CASGTSADSTGELFF. The CDR3 DNA reads as TGTGCTAGTGGGACTAGCGCTGACTCCACCGGGGAGCTGTTTTTT. This rearrangement joins TRBV12-5 to TRBJ2-2; TRBD2 matches 8 bases. Trimming removed 6 bases from V and 4 bases from J; junction bases left unmatched: 7. The CDR3 loop spans 15 amino acids. The germline CDR1 and CDR2 sequences are LGHNT and FRNRAP.

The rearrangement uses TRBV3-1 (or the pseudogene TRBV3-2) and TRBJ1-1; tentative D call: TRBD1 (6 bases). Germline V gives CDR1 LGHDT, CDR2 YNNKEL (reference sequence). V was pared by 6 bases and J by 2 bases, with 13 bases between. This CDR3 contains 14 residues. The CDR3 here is CASRTTGDNTEAFF. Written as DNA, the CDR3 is TGTGCCAGCAGAACGACAGGCGACAACACTGAAGCTTTCTTT.

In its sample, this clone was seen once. The CDR3, as DNA: TGCGCCAGCAGCTCATCGGTCCAAGAGACCCAGTACTTC. Amino acids: CASSSSVQETQYF. The V gene is TRBV5-1, the J gene TRBJ2-5; no definite D call. CDR1 SGHRS and CDR2 YFSETQ come from the germline V gene. The CDR3 spans 13 residues. Trimming removed 3 bases at V and 1 base at J, with 7 bases between.

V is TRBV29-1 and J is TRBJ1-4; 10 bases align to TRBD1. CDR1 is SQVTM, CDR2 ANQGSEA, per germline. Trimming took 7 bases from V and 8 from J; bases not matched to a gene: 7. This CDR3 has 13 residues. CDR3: CSARQGAGEKLFF. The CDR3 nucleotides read TGCAGCGCCCGACAGGGGGCTGGAGAAAAACTGTTTTTT.

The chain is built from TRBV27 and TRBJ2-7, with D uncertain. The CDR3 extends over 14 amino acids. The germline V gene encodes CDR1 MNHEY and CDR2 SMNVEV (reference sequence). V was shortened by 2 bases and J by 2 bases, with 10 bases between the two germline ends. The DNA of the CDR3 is TGTGCCAGCAGTTTAGGGTCGCGGACCTACGAGCAGTACTTC. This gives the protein CASSLGSRTYEQYF.